The 22 T cell receptor beta chains below were found in one sample sequenced in a study of blood T cell repertoires in COVID-19 (dated by TCRdb to the early 2020s). Libraries were made using the immunoSEQ multiplex PCR assay. The table was pulled from immuneACCESS by TCRdb, which kept in-frame rearrangements only. Such tables lose some clones; where checked, under half of the loss comes from unresolved V genes, and the rest has no known cause. The sample table contains approximately 140,000 clones; only one count was recorded for around 90% of them. The leading ten clones occupy roughly 3.9% of the sample. Sequencing used PBMCs or T cells enriched from blood (not recorded which). The source is a middle-aged woman who had been exposed to COVID-19.

The rearrangement links TRBV7-9 to TRBJ2-2; the match to TRBD2 covers 7 bases. Germline trimming cut 1 base from V and 10 bases from J; bases unmatched to any gene: 12. Per the germline V gene, CDR1 is SEHNR and CDR2 is FQNEAQ (reference sequence). The CDR3 length is 16 residues. Here the CDR3 DNA reads TGTGCCAGCAGCTTAGGAGGACTAGGGAGAGATAAGGAGCTGTTTTTT. Amino acid sequence: CASSLGGLGRDKELFF. Filled out from reference TRBV7-9 and TRBJ2-2, the complete variable domain reads DTGVSQNPRHKITKRGQNVTFRCDPISEHNRLYWYRQTLGQGPEFLTYFQNEAQLEKSRLLSDRFSAERPKGSFSTLEIQRTEQGDSAMYLCASSLGGLGRDKELFFGEGSRLTVL.

V usage is TRBV9 and J usage is TRBJ1-2; D perhaps matches TRBD1 (5 bases). The CDR3 is 15 amino acids. The germline V and J ends were trimmed by 1 base and 3 bases, with 13 bases remaining between them. From germline, CDR1 is SGDLS and CDR2 YYNGEE. CDR3 residues: CASSVHGRAYYGYTF. Written as DNA, the CDR3 is TGTGCCAGCAGCGTACACGGCAGGGCTTACTATGGCTACACCTTC.

This clone came up once. This chain uses TRBV27 with TRBJ1-6; the D gene is possibly TRBD1 (6 bases). The length of the CDR3 is 16 residues. Deletions cut 1 base from V and 5 bases from J, with 12 bases between. Germline CDR1 and CDR2: MNHEY and SMNVEV (reference sequence). The CDR3 DNA sequence: TGTGCCAGCAGTTTATTTCAGGGGACCCATAATTCACCCCTCCACTTT. It is translated as CASSLFQGTHNSPLHF.

The chain recombines TRBV6-5 with TRBJ2-7; possible D gene TRBD1, 6 bases. CDR3 length: 15 residues. CDR1 is MNHEY and CDR2 is SVGAGI in the germline V gene. Trimming removed 4 bases from V and 3 bases from J, with 16 bases in between. The CDR3 nucleotides read TGTGCCAGCAGTTCCCGCTCAGGGGAACACTACGAGCAGTACTTC. It encodes CASSSRSGEHYEQYF.

The chain recombines TRBV7-8 with TRBJ2-1; 8 bases line up with TRBD1. The germline gives CDR1 SGHVS, CDR2 FQNEAQ. The ends lost 5 bases at V and 2 bases at J; junction bases unmatched: 11. The CDR3 sequence is 17 residues long. The CDR3 bases are TGTGCCAGCAGCCGGACCGCGGGACAGGCCCCCTACAATGAGCAGTTCTTC. Translating it yields CASSRTAGQAPYNEQFF.

V is TRBV29-1 and J is TRBJ1-4; D gene ambiguous. Germline loops: CDR1 SQVTM, CDR2 ANQGSEA. The CDR3 has 12 amino acids. Trimming shortened V by 7 bases and J by 0 bases, and 6 bases separated the two germline ends. Here the CDR3 reads CSARATNEKLFF. As DNA, the CDR3 is TGCAGCGCTAGAGCAACTAATGAAAAACTGTTTTTT.

This sequence joins TRBV14 and TRBJ2-3, with 7 bases that match TRBD2. J gave up 0 bases and V 4 bases, and 7 bases lay outside the gene matches. The germline V gene encodes CDR1 SGHDN and CDR2 FVKESK. The CDR3 length is 16 residues. CDR3 sequence reads: CASSRYYSGSTDTQYF. CDR3 nucleotides: TGTGCCAGCAGCCGATACTATAGCGGGAGCACAGATACGCAGTATTTT.

This clone has more than one count but fewer than ten. V usage is TRBV27 and J usage is TRBJ2-7, with 8 bases identical to TRBD1. CDR1 and CDR2 (germline): MNHEY, SMNVEV (reference sequence). The trim removed 4 bases at V and 6 bases at J, leaving 17 bases unmatched. The CDR3 consists of 17 residues. The CDR3 spells CASSSGQAMVFPREQYF. In DNA form, the CDR3 reads TGTGCCAGCAGTTCGGGACAGGCGATGGTTTTTCCGCGCGAGCAGTACTTC.

The rearrangement joins TRBV6-5 to TRBJ2-6; D may be TRBD1 (6 bases). Germline V gives CDR1 MNHEY, CDR2 SVGAGI. The CDR3 totals 15 residues. With 6 bases removed from V and 4 bases from J, the gap between germline ends came to 13 bases. Here the CDR3 DNA reads TGTGCCAGCAGGATGGACAGTCCCGGGGCCAACGTCCTGACTTTC. It yields the protein CASRMDSPGANVLTF.

V and J are TRBV6-2 or TRBV6-3 and TRBJ1-1; D is unclear. This CDR3 has 12 residues. Per the germline V gene, CDR1 is MNHEY and CDR2 is SVGEGT. The germline V and J ends were trimmed by 2 bases and 3 bases, with 4 bases remaining between them. CDR3 residues: CASSYPYTEAFF. CDR3 nucleotides: TGTGCCAGCAGTTACCCCTACACTGAAGCTTTCTTT.

This rearrangement joins TRBV3-1 (or the pseudogene TRBV3-2) to TRBJ2-3; 8 positions agree with TRBD2. The CDR3 length is 13 residues. V dropped 4 bases and J dropped 10; count of bases not matched to a gene: 7. Germline V gives CDR1 LGHDT, CDR2 YNNKEL (reference sequence). The CDR3 region has the DNA TGTGCCAGCAGCCCCGGACGGGGGGGCCCGCAGTATTTT. This gives the protein CASSPGRGGPQYF.

This clone was counted a single time. The rearrangement links TRBV5-1 to TRBJ1-4, with D perhaps matching TRBD1 (6 bases). CDR1 and CDR2 (germline): SGHRS, YFSETQ. Trimming shortened V by 4 bases and J by 7 bases, and 14 bases separated the two germline ends. The CDR3 contains 14 residues. CDR3 nucleotides: TGCGCCAGCAGCGCCTCAACAGGGCCTGAAAAACTGTTTTTT. It specifies CASSASTGPEKLFF.

The chain employs TRBV5-4 and TRBJ2-5; tentatively, D is TRBD2 (6 bases). Germline-derived CDR1 and CDR2 are SGHNT and YYREEE (reference sequence). Trimming took off 0 bases at V and 5 bases at J, with 14 bases between the two ends. The length of the CDR3 is 15 residues. Here the CDR3 reads CASSLALRDGETQYF. The CDR3 DNA follows: TGTGCCAGCAGCTTGGCCTTGCGGGATGGCGAGACCCAGTACTTC.

The CDR3 nucleotides read TGTGCCAGCAGGGACACAAGCTATGGCTACACCTTC. This encodes CASRDTSYGYTF. The chain joins TRBV28 to TRBJ1-2; the D gene is possibly TRBD1 (5 bases). The CDR3 runs 12 residues. V was trimmed by 6 bases and J by 4 bases, leaving 9 bases between them. Germline V CDR1 and CDR2: MDHEN, SYDVKM.

The rearrangement links TRBV3-1 (or the pseudogene TRBV3-2) to TRBJ2-1; possible D gene TRBD2, 6 bases. Trimming removed 4 bases from V and 0 bases from J, with 13 bases in between. This CDR3 has 16 residues. Germline V gene sequence: CDR1 LGHDT, CDR2 YNNKEL (reference sequence). This CDR3 reads CASSRSEAGSYNEQFF. The CDR3 DNA reads as TGTGCCAGCAGCCGGAGTGAAGCGGGCTCCTACAATGAGCAGTTCTTC.

This clone has just a few counts. The J gene is TRBJ1-2, the V gene TRBV7-8; 7 bases match TRBD1. Germline-derived CDR1 and CDR2 are SGHVS and FQNEAQ. V shed 4 bases and J 2 bases; nucleotides not matched to a gene: 4. This CDR3 comprises 14 residues. Here the CDR3 DNA reads TGTGCCAGCAGCTCCCGGGACAGAAACTATGGCTACACCTTC. Translating it yields CASSSRDRNYGYTF.

As for this clone: Additional DNA sequences in this sample encode the identical CDR3. This chain uses TRBV5-1 with TRBJ2-3; TRBD1 matches 10 bases. This CDR3 spans 15 amino acids. Germline lookup yields CDR1 SGHRS and CDR2 YFSETQ. Trimming took 0 bases from V and 3 from J; bases not matched to a gene: 1. CDR3 sequence: CASSLVGQGTDTQYF. The DNA for the CDR3 is TGCGCCAGCAGCTTGGTGGGACAGGGGACAGATACGCAGTATTTT.

This chain uses TRBV7-8 with TRBJ1-5; 8 bases fit TRBD1. Trimming took 4 bases from V and 2 from J; bases not matched to a gene: 4. The CDR3 runs to 15 residues. CDR1 and CDR2 (germline): SGHVS, FQNEAQ. CDR3 protein: CASSSPGQGNQPQHF. CDR3 bases: TGTGCCAGCAGCTCGCCGGGACAGGGCAATCAGCCCCAGCATTTT.

For this clone: The junction shows a germline mismatch at one end, possibly a read error. The rearrangement links TRBV19 to TRBJ2-1; 14 positions match TRBD2. The CDR3 contains 14 residues. Germline V gene lookup returns CDR1 LNHDA and CDR2 SQIVND (reference sequence). CDR3: CASSQGTSGGGEVF. DNA of the CDR3: TGTGCCAGTTCGCAAGGGACTAGCGGGGGTGGTGAGGTCTTC.

The V gene is TRBV29-1, the J gene TRBJ1-2; 8 nucleotides agree with TRBD1. There are 14 residues in the CDR3. The V segment lost 6 bases and the J segment 0 bases; nucleotides outside the gene matches: 6. Germline lookup yields CDR1 SQVTM and CDR2 ANQGSEA. The CDR3 DNA reads TGCAGCGTCAGGGGGCAACTACCTAACTATGGCTACACCTTC. Protein sequence: CSVRGQLPNYGYTF.

This chain connects TRBV10-3 to TRBJ2-1, with TRBD1 identical over 8 bases. The CDR3 sequence is 15 residues long. Germline values: CDR1 ENHRY, CDR2 SYGVKD. J was trimmed by 8 bases and V by 4 bases; bases with no gene match: 10. Written as DNA, the CDR3 is TGTGCCATCAGTGTCGGACAGGGCCAGGTGGATGAGCAGTTCTTC. The encoded protein is CAISVGQGQVDEQFF.

V and J are TRBV29-1 and TRBJ2-1, with 14 bases fitting TRBD2. The V and J ends lost 3 bases and 7 bases, in that order; junction bases with no gene match: 17. Germline CDR1 reads SQVTM; CDR2 reads ANQGSEA. The CDR3 runs 19 residues. Here the CDR3 DNA reads TGCAGCGTTGAGGAGTTTGGGACTAGCGGGAGTATATGGGGTAATGAGCAGTTCTTC. It is translated as CSVEEFGTSGSIWGNEQFF.